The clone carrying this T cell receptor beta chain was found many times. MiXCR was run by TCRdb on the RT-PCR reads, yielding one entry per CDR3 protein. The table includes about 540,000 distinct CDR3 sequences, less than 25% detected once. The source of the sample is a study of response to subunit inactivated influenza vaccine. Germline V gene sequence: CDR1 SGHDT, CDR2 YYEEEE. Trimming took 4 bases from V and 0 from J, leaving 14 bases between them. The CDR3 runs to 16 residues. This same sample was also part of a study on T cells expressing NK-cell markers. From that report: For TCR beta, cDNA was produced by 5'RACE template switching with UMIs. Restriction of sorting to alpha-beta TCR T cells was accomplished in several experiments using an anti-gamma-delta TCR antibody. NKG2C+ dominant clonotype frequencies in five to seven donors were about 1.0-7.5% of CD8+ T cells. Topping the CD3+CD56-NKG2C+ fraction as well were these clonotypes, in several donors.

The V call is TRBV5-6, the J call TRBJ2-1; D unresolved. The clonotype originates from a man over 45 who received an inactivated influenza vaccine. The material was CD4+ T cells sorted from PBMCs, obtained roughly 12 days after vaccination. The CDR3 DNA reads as TGTGCCAGCAGCCCCGTCGGGCGTAGCTCCTACAATGAGCAGTTCTTC. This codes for CASSPVGRSSYNEQFF.